The 17 T cell receptor beta chains given below trace back to one sample, sequenced in a study of shared clonotypes between healthy human individuals. Some clones are missing from TCRdb's copy, which holds only in-frame ones; the method was immunoSEQ multiplex PCR. The table records nearly 1,000,000 clones, more than 75% of them present only once. The sequenced material came from memory CD4+ T cells sorted from blood. Subset of the sample: CD45RA-negative fraction. The receptor source for this set is a man between 18 and 35 years old in good health.

The gene calls are TRBV2 and TRBJ2-1, with D perhaps TRBD2 (6 bases). The CDR3 loop spans 14 amino acids. Germline V gives CDR1 SNHLY, CDR2 FYNNEI. Trimming left V 5 bases short and J 4 bases short, with 12 bases between. CDR3 amino acids: CASSPGGGYNEQFF. The CDR3 DNA follows: TGTGCCAGCAGTCCAGGTGGGGGGTACAATGAGCAGTTCTTC.

The chain employs TRBV15 and TRBJ2-1; 11 bases match TRBD2. After removal of 1 base from V and 5 bases from J, the junction contained 10 bases not matched to a gene. Germline values: CDR1 LNHNV, CDR2 YYDKDF (reference sequence). The CDR3 contains 18 residues. The CDR3 coding sequence is TGTGCCACCAGCAGAGGAGGGACTAGCGGCCGGCACCACAATGAGCAGTTCTTC. Amino acid sequence: CATSRGGTSGRHHNEQFF.

This chain links TRBV15 with TRBJ2-2; TRBD2 matches 10 bases. Per the germline V gene, CDR1 is LNHNV and CDR2 is YYDKDF (reference sequence). The junction had 10 bases not matched to a gene; V was cut back by 5 bases and J by 4 bases. The CDR3 is 17 amino acids. As DNA, the CDR3 is TGTGCCACCAGCGGGGGACCTAGCGGGAGTACCACCGGGGAGCTGTTTTTT. Translation: CATSGGPSGSTTGELFF.

The CDR3 spells CASSGTSVDEQFF. The CDR3 DNA reads as TGTGCCAGCAGTGGGACTAGTGTGGATGAGCAGTTCTTC. This rearrangement joins TRBV6-1 to TRBJ2-1, with 7 bases matching TRBD2. The V gene's germline CDR1 is MNHNS and CDR2 SASEGT. This CDR3 contains 13 residues. The V segment lost 4 bases and the J segment 8 bases; nucleotides outside the gene matches: 5.

This chain connects TRBV29-1 to TRBJ2-5, with 7 bases aligning to TRBD1. Unmatched junction bases numbered 11, after V lost 7 bases and J lost 12 bases. CDR3 length equals 11 residues. Germline CDR1 SQVTM, CDR2 ANQGSEA. The DNA for the CDR3 is TGCAGCGCCTCCGACAGGGACGTTGAGTACTTC. Encoded protein: CSASDRDVEYF.

V is TRBV5-4 and J is TRBJ2-3; D is uncertain. CDR1 and CDR2 from the germline V gene are SGHNT and YYREEE (reference sequence). V lost 3 bases, J lost 4 bases, and 9 bases lay in between. The CDR3 has 13 amino acids. The CDR3 coding sequence is TGTGCCAGCAGCTCCGGTGCCCCAGATACGCAGTATTTT. Its translation: CASSSGAPDTQYF.

The rearrangement uses TRBV6-6 and TRBJ1-1; the D gene is possibly TRBD1 (6 bases). CDR3 length: 16 residues. The germline V gene has CDR1 MNHNY and CDR2 SVGAGI (reference sequence). Trimming removed 6 bases at V and 6 bases at J, with 23 bases between. This CDR3 is CASSHGTLPLRPEAFF. CDR3 DNA sequence: TGTGCCAGCAGCCACGGGACACTTCCCCTTAGGCCTGAAGCTTTCTTT.

This chain links TRBV5-1 with TRBJ2-3, with D tentatively TRBD2 (5 bases). From germline, CDR1 is SGHRS and CDR2 YFSETQ. This CDR3 spans 14 amino acids. With 8 bases removed from V and 0 bases from J, the gap between germline ends came to 13 bases. The CDR3 nucleotides are TGCGCCAGTAATCTCGGGGTTAGCACAGATACGCAGTATTTT. Protein product: CASNLGVSTDTQYF.

This clone has more than one count but fewer than ten. The chain carries TRBV11-3 and TRBJ2-2; 8 bases are a match to TRBD1. CDR1 is SGHNT and CDR2 is YENEEA in the germline V gene. The CDR3 is 15 residues long. The V gene end was trimmed by 0 bases and the J gene end by 4 bases; junction bases not matched to a gene: 1. This chain's CDR3 is CASSLETGGTGELFF. CDR3 bases: TGTGCCAGCAGCTTAGAAACAGGGGGCACCGGGGAGCTGTTTTTT.

The chain uses TRBV30 and TRBJ1-2; D uncertain. Germline V gene lookup returns CDR1 GTSNPN and CDR2 SVGIG (reference sequence). The length of the CDR3 is 15 residues. V lost 1 base and J 5 bases, leaving 17 bases between the germline ends. DNA for the CDR3: TGTGCCTGGAGTGAGCGCGGACGGGGAACGTATGGCTACACCTTC. It codes for CAWSERGRGTYGYTF.

The rearrangement links TRBV6-4 to TRBJ1-2; possibly TRBD1 for D (6 bases). There are 15 residues in the CDR3. Germline V gene data show CDR1 as MRHNA and CDR2 as SNTAGT. With 0 bases removed from V and 1 base from J, the gap between germline ends came to 9 bases. CDR3 sequence: CASSDSTGVNYGYTF. The CDR3 DNA follows: TGTGCCAGCAGTGACTCGACAGGAGTTAACTATGGCTACACCTTC.

The J gene is TRBJ1-1, the V gene TRBV30, with 12 bases matching TRBD1. Looked up from germline, CDR1 is GTSNPN and CDR2 is SVGIG (reference sequence). The ends lost 1 base at V and 9 bases at J; junction bases unmatched: 9. CDR3 length equals 15 residues. CDR3 coding DNA: TGTGCCTGGAGTGGCTCGGGACAGGGGGCCGGGAAAGCTTTCTTT. Protein product: CAWSGSGQGAGKAFF. Full variable domain (outside the CDR3, taken from reference TRBV30 and TRBJ1-1): SQTIHQWPATLVQPVGSPLSLECTVEGTSNPNLYWYRQAAGRGLQLLFYSVGIGQISSEVPQNLSASRPQDRQFILSSKKLLLSDSGFYLCAWSGSGQGAGKAFFGQGTRLTVV.

This clone showed up just a few times. The chain is built from TRBV30 and TRBJ1-1; the D is unclear. The CDR3 totals 12 residues. Between the trimmed V and J ends, which lost 4 bases and 10 bases, there was a span of 16 bases. Germline CDR1 reads GTSNPN; CDR2 reads SVGIG (reference sequence). CDR3 DNA: TGTGCCTGGAAGCTCGTTTCCACCGCAGCTTTCTTT. Translated: CAWKLVSTAAFF.

This chain links TRBV5-6 with TRBJ2-3, with 7 bases fitting TRBD1. CDR3 size: 18 residues. V dropped 0 bases and J dropped 6; count of bases not matched to a gene: 16. Germline CDR1 SGHDT, CDR2 YYEEEE. The CDR3 reads CASSLVRDRVGTTDTQYF. The CDR3 DNA reads TGTGCCAGCAGCTTGGTTCGAGACAGGGTGGGAACTACGGATACGCAGTATTTT. The entire variable domain, with the rest obtained from reference TRBV5-6 and TRBJ2-3, is as follows: DAGVTQSPTHLIKTRGQQVTLRCSPKSGHDTVSWYQQALGQGPQFIFQYYEEEERQRGNFPDRFSGHQFPNYSSELNVNALLLGDSALYLCASSLVRDRVGTTDTQYFGPGTRLTVL.

The chain links TRBV12-5 to TRBJ1-5; 10 bases line up with TRBD1. J lost 7 bases, V lost 5 bases, and 5 bases had no gene match. In germline, CDR1 is LGHNT, CDR2 FRNRAP. The CDR3 spans 14 residues. The chain's CDR3 is CASGLGQGTQPQHF. The CDR3 region has the DNA TGTGCTAGTGGTCTGGGACAGGGGACCCAGCCCCAGCATTTT.

The table lists this clone with a few counts. This rearrangement joins TRBV27 to TRBJ1-5; 7 nucleotides match TRBD1. The CDR3 is 16 residues long. V lost 4 bases, J lost 0 bases, and 6 bases stayed unmatched. Per the germline V gene, CDR1 is MNHEY and CDR2 is SMNVEV (reference sequence). CDR3 residues: CASSSFDRASNQPQHF. The CDR3 nucleotides read TGTGCCAGCAGTTCCTTCGACAGGGCTAGCAATCAGCCCCAGCATTTT.

Concerning this clone: In the same sample, other DNA sequences code for this CDR3. The chain links TRBV6-5 to TRBJ1-1; D is unresolved. CDR1 and CDR2 (germline): MNHEY, SVGAGI. The V gene lost 2 bases and the J gene lost 1 base, with 8 bases spanning the gap. This CDR3 is built from 14 residues. The DNA for the CDR3 is TGTGCCAGCAGTTACAGGGAGGGGAACACTGAAGCTTTCTTT. Amino acids: CASSYREGNTEAFF.